These T cell receptor beta chains were read from a single sample in a study of blood T cell repertoires in COVID-19. The protocol was immunoSEQ multiplex PCR, while the TCRdb copy is restricted to in-frame clones and leaves out a portion. The data hold approximately 400,000 clones, with roughly nine tenths observed a single time. The sequenced sample consisted of PBMCs or T cells enriched from blood (not recorded which). These receptors all come from a woman aged 40 to 55 who had been exposed to COVID-19. The CDR3 runs from the conserved cysteine through the conserved F or W. D genes are given only for firm matches. Size tells how often a clone was seen (once, few, many) or the class of an expanded clone, and some rows leave it out.

d_call: -
v_call: TRBV27
clone_size: -
j_call: TRBJ1-6
cdr3_nt: TGTGCCAGCAGTTTAAACTCTCGCTCCTATAATTCACCCCTCCACTTT
cdr3_aa: CASSLNSRSYNSPLHF

d_call: -
v_call: TRBV27
clone_size: -
j_call: TRBJ2-2
cdr3_nt: TGTGCCAGCGCCAGTCGGGGGACCGCCGGGGAGCTGTTTTTT
cdr3_aa: CASASRGTAGELFF

d_call: TRBD1
v_call: TRBV24-1
clone_size: -
j_call: TRBJ2-7
cdr3_nt: TGTGCCACCAGTGAATCCGGGACAGGGGACTCCTACGAGCAGTACTTC
cdr3_aa: CATSESGTGDSYEQYF

d_call: TRBD2
v_call: TRBV5-4
clone_size: -
j_call: TRBJ2-5
cdr3_nt: TGTGCCAGCAGCTTGGGACTAGCGGGGCTCGAGACCCAGTACTTC
cdr3_aa: CASSLGLAGLETQYF

d_call: -
v_call: TRBV29-1
clone_size: -
j_call: TRBJ2-7
cdr3_nt: TGCAGCGTTGATCGGGGAGATTACGAGCAGTACTTC
cdr3_aa: CSVDRGDYEQYF

d_call: -
v_call: TRBV2
clone_size: -
j_call: TRBJ1-1
cdr3_nt: TGTGCCAGCGCGAGGGAAGGGAACACTGAAGCTTTCTTT
cdr3_aa: CASAREGNTEAFF

d_call: -
v_call: TRBV21-1
clone_size: -
j_call: TRBJ1-6
cdr3_nt: TGTGCCAGCAGCAAGGCAGGGGTTAATTCACCCCTCCACTTT
cdr3_aa: CASSKAGVNSPLHF

d_call: -
v_call: TRBV7-8
clone_size: -
j_call: TRBJ2-2
cdr3_nt: TGTGCCAGCAGCTTAGGTCTCGGCAGCGCGAACACCGGGGAGCTGTTTTTT
cdr3_aa: CASSLGLGSANTGELFF

d_call: TRBD1
v_call: TRBV5-5
clone_size: -
j_call: TRBJ1-2
cdr3_nt: TGTGCCAGCAGCTTGGGCTGGACAGGGGGAAATGGCTACACCTTC
cdr3_aa: CASSLGWTGGNGYTF

d_call: TRBD1
v_call: TRBV7-3
clone_size: -
j_call: TRBJ2-3
cdr3_nt: TGTGCCAGCAGCCGACAGGGGTCGGGCACAGATACGCAGTATTTT
cdr3_aa: CASSRQGSGTDTQYF

d_call: -
v_call: TRBV27
clone_size: -
j_call: TRBJ2-1
cdr3_nt: TGTGCCAGCACCCAGAAGCGGCTCTCCTACAATGAGCAGTTCTTC
cdr3_aa: CASTQKRLSYNEQFF

d_call: TRBD2
v_call: TRBV10-3
clone_size: -
j_call: TRBJ2-7
cdr3_nt: TGTGCCATCAGCGGGGGGAGTGACTCCTACGAGCAGTACTTC
cdr3_aa: CAISGGSDSYEQYF

d_call: -
v_call: TRBV25-1
clone_size: -
j_call: TRBJ1-3
cdr3_nt: TGTGCCAGCGGGGGACTCCTTCAGGGAAACACCATATATTTT
cdr3_aa: CASGGLLQGNTIYF

d_call: TRBD1
v_call: TRBV4-3
clone_size: -
j_call: TRBJ2-7
cdr3_nt: TGCGCCAGCAGCCAAGGGACAGGAGTCTACGAGCAGTACTTC
cdr3_aa: CASSQGTGVYEQYF

d_call: -
v_call: TRBV7-9
clone_size: -
j_call: TRBJ1-2
cdr3_nt: TGTGCCAGCAGCTTGGGCAGGGTGGTCTATGGCTACACCTTC
cdr3_aa: CASSLGRVVYGYTF

d_call: TRBD2
v_call: TRBV10-2
clone_size: -
j_call: TRBJ2-7
cdr3_nt: TGCGCCAGCAGTGAGCCCCCCCGACTAGCGGGAAGCTACGAGCAGTACTTC
cdr3_aa: CASSEPPRLAGSYEQYF

d_call: -
v_call: TRBV7-3
clone_size: -
j_call: TRBJ1-2
cdr3_nt: TGTGCCAGCAGCAACCAGGGGTTGGATGGCTACACCTTC
cdr3_aa: CASSNQGLDGYTF

d_call: -
v_call: TRBV12-5
clone_size: -
j_call: TRBJ2-3
cdr3_nt: TGTGCTAGTGGTTTGGGTGACGGACTAAACACAGATACGCAGTATTTT
cdr3_aa: CASGLGDGLNTDTQYF

d_call: -
v_call: TRBV5-4
clone_size: -
j_call: TRBJ2-7
cdr3_nt: TGTGCCAGCAGCCGGGCGGGACCGGGATTAACGGAGCAGTACTTC
cdr3_aa: CASSRAGPGLTEQYF

d_call: -
v_call: TRBV21-1
clone_size: -
j_call: TRBJ2-2
cdr3_nt: TGTGCCAGCAGCAACCTAGCGGGAGGGCTGGACACCGGGGAGCTGTTTTTT
cdr3_aa: CASSNLAGGLDTGELFF

d_call: TRBD1
v_call: TRBV6-2/TRBV6-3
clone_size: -
j_call: TRBJ2-6
cdr3_nt: TGTGCCAGCAGTAAACAGGGGGGGGCCAACGTCCTGACTTTC
cdr3_aa: CASSKQGGANVLTF

d_call: -
v_call: TRBV6-6
clone_size: -
j_call: TRBJ2-3
cdr3_nt: TGTGCCAGCAGTTACTCATGGACAGCTAGCACAGATACGCAGTATTTT
cdr3_aa: CASSYSWTASTDTQYF

d_call: -
v_call: TRBV5-6
clone_size: -
j_call: TRBJ1-2
cdr3_nt: TGTGCCAGCAGCCCATTCGGGACATTTGAGGGCTATGGCTACACCTTC
cdr3_aa: CASSPFGTFEGYGYTF

d_call: TRBD1
v_call: TRBV27
clone_size: -
j_call: TRBJ1-1
cdr3_nt: TGTGCCAGCAGTCCGAACCCAGGGGGCAAGACTGAAGCTTTCTTT
cdr3_aa: CASSPNPGGKTEAFF

d_call: TRBD2
v_call: TRBV2
clone_size: -
j_call: TRBJ2-7
cdr3_nt: TGTGCCAGCAATAGCGGGAGGGACTACGAGCAGTACTTC
cdr3_aa: CASNSGRDYEQYF

d_call: -
v_call: TRBV7-9
clone_size: once
j_call: TRBJ2-7
cdr3_nt: TGTGCCAGCAGCTTAGGGAGCGTCTCCTACGAGCAGTACTTC
cdr3_aa: CASSLGSVSYEQYF

d_call: TRBD1
v_call: TRBV9
clone_size: once
j_call: TRBJ2-1
cdr3_nt: TGTGCCAGCACCGGGACAGGGGGTTACAATGAGCAGTTCTTC
cdr3_aa: CASTGTGGYNEQFF

d_call: TRBD1
v_call: TRBV19
clone_size: once
j_call: TRBJ1-2
cdr3_nt: TGTGCCAGTAGTCCCACAGGGGGCTCTGGCTACACCTTC
cdr3_aa: CASSPTGGSGYTF

d_call: -
v_call: TRBV27
clone_size: -
j_call: TRBJ2-1
cdr3_nt: TGTGCCAGCAGTTTCATATTAGCTGGCGAGCAGTTCTTC
cdr3_aa: CASSFILAGEQFF

d_call: TRBD1
v_call: TRBV27
clone_size: -
j_call: TRBJ1-2
cdr3_nt: TGTGCCAGCAGTTTAGACAGGGGGCTGGGTGGCTACACCTTC
cdr3_aa: CASSLDRGLGGYTF

d_call: -
v_call: TRBV5-4
clone_size: -
j_call: TRBJ2-1
cdr3_nt: TGTGCCAGCAGCTTGCGGGGTCTGCATGAGCAGTTCTTC
cdr3_aa: CASSLRGLHEQFF

d_call: -
v_call: TRBV14
clone_size: -
j_call: TRBJ1-1
cdr3_nt: TGTGCCAGCAGCCCAGGCGGGTGGGCTGAAGCTTTCTTT
cdr3_aa: CASSPGGWAEAFF

d_call: -
v_call: TRBV18
clone_size: -
j_call: TRBJ1-3
cdr3_nt: TGTGCCAGCTCACCAGACCAGGTACTCTCTGGAAACACCATATATTTT
cdr3_aa: CASSPDQVLSGNTIYF

d_call: -
v_call: TRBV9
clone_size: -
j_call: TRBJ2-1
cdr3_nt: TGTGCCAGCAGCGTATTTCCCCCAAGTGGCGGGGGCCGAAATGAGCAGTTCTTC
cdr3_aa: CASSVFPPSGGGRNEQFF

d_call: TRBD1
v_call: TRBV5-1
clone_size: -
j_call: TRBJ1-1
cdr3_nt: TGCGCCAGCAGTCCCCAAGGGGGCGCAAAGAACACTGAAGCTTTCTTT
cdr3_aa: CASSPQGGAKNTEAFF

d_call: TRBD1
v_call: TRBV5-1
clone_size: once
j_call: TRBJ1-4
cdr3_nt: TGCGCCAGCAGCTTTAGAATCACAGGGGGGGATAATGAAAAACTGTTTTTT
cdr3_aa: CASSFRITGGDNEKLFF

d_call: TRBD1
v_call: TRBV7-8
clone_size: -
j_call: TRBJ1-4
cdr3_nt: TGTGCCAGCAGCCCACGCGGACAGGGGAGTGAAAAACTGTTTTTT
cdr3_aa: CASSPRGQGSEKLFF

d_call: TRBD1
v_call: TRBV11-3
clone_size: -
j_call: TRBJ1-2
cdr3_nt: TGTGCCAGCAGCCCAGGAAGGGACAGAAATAACTATGGCTACACCTTC
cdr3_aa: CASSPGRDRNNYGYTF

d_call: TRBD1
v_call: TRBV5-6
clone_size: -
j_call: TRBJ2-1
cdr3_nt: TGTGCCAGCAGCACCTCCGGGACAGGGAGCGATGAGCAGTTCTTC
cdr3_aa: CASSTSGTGSDEQFF

d_call: -
v_call: TRBV2
clone_size: few
j_call: TRBJ1-5
cdr3_nt: TGTGCCAGCAGGGGGACTTATAGCAATCAGCCCCAGCATTTT
cdr3_aa: CASRGTYSNQPQHF

d_call: -
v_call: TRBV5-1
clone_size: -
j_call: TRBJ2-7
cdr3_nt: TGCGCCAGCAGCCCATCGACAGGCCGCCCCCACGAGCAGTACTTC
cdr3_aa: CASSPSTGRPHEQYF

d_call: -
v_call: TRBV30
clone_size: once
j_call: TRBJ1-3
cdr3_nt: TGTGCCTGGACCGAGGGCACACGCAGTGGAAACACCATATATTTT
cdr3_aa: CAWTEGTRSGNTIYF

d_call: -
v_call: TRBV25-1
clone_size: -
j_call: TRBJ1-1
cdr3_nt: TGTGCCAGTTCCTCAGGGATCACAGCTTTCTTT
cdr3_aa: CASSSGITAFF

d_call: TRBD1
v_call: TRBV28
clone_size: -
j_call: TRBJ2-7
cdr3_nt: TGTGCCAGCAGCCGGACAGGGGCCACCTACGAGCAGTACTTC
cdr3_aa: CASSRTGATYEQYF

d_call: -
v_call: TRBV11-3
clone_size: -
j_call: TRBJ1-4
cdr3_nt: TGTGCCAGCAGCTTTCTCCTCAGTCATAATGAAAAACTGTTTTTT
cdr3_aa: CASSFLLSHNEKLFF

d_call: -
v_call: TRBV30
clone_size: -
j_call: TRBJ1-5
cdr3_nt: TGTGCCTGGGGGGCGGGGAGGGATCAGCCCCAGCATTTT
cdr3_aa: CAWGAGRDQPQHF

d_call: -
v_call: TRBV27
clone_size: -
j_call: TRBJ1-6
cdr3_nt: TGTGCCAGCAGCGGAGGGGCCCCCGGGAGTTCACCCCTCCACTTT
cdr3_aa: CASSGGAPGSSPLHF

d_call: -
v_call: TRBV10-1
clone_size: few
j_call: TRBJ2-2
cdr3_nt: TGCGCCAGCAGAGAGCAGGGGAACACCGGGGAGCTGTTTTTT
cdr3_aa: CASREQGNTGELFF

d_call: -
v_call: TRBV14
clone_size: -
j_call: TRBJ2-1
cdr3_nt: TGTGCCAGCAGCCAACGTGTGAATGAGCAGTTCTTC
cdr3_aa: CASSQRVNEQFF

d_call: -
v_call: TRBV12-5
clone_size: -
j_call: TRBJ2-1
cdr3_nt: TGTGCTAGTGGTTTGGTAATTCGGGGGAACCACAATGAGCAGTTCTTC
cdr3_aa: CASGLVIRGNHNEQFF

d_call: -
v_call: TRBV6-2/TRBV6-3
clone_size: -
j_call: TRBJ2-1
cdr3_nt: TGTGCCAGCAGTTACGGACCCAAGCAGGGCCCTTACAATGAGCAGTTCTTC
cdr3_aa: CASSYGPKQGPYNEQFF

d_call: TRBD1
v_call: TRBV3-1/TRBV3-2
clone_size: -
j_call: TRBJ1-6
cdr3_nt: TGTGCCAGCAGCCGGGACAGGGGAGGATCCCTCCACTTT
cdr3_aa: CASSRDRGGSLHF

d_call: -
v_call: TRBV5-4
clone_size: -
j_call: TRBJ2-7
cdr3_nt: TGTGCCAGCAGCCCAGAGGTGGCCTACGAGCAGTACTTC
cdr3_aa: CASSPEVAYEQYF

d_call: TRBD1
v_call: TRBV7-2
clone_size: -
j_call: TRBJ2-3
cdr3_nt: TGTGCCAGCAGCTTAAGACAGGGTGCAGATACGCAGTATTTT
cdr3_aa: CASSLRQGADTQYF

d_call: TRBD2
v_call: TRBV7-2
clone_size: -
j_call: TRBJ2-7
cdr3_nt: TGTGCCAGCAGCGCTAGCGGGAGAGTCAGGGAGCAGTACTTC
cdr3_aa: CASSASGRVREQYF